Sequencing of this T cell receptor beta chain was carried out in a study of T cell responses to AZD1222 COVID-19 vaccine. Overall study findings and caveats: Unmutated variant regions are reportedly the target of nearly half of TCRs that are spike-specific.

Notes on this clone: Its antigen is unknown.

Profiling relied on immunoSEQ multiplex PCR, and the TCRdb table lists in-frame clones only, not all of them. This sample carries about 120,000 clones, roughly nine tenths of them seen once, and the ten largest clones take 2.5% to 3.5%. Sequenced material: peripheral blood, taken 28 days after the second AZD1222 dose. This TCR was sampled from an adult who received the AZD1222 COVID-19 vaccine.

CDR3 sequence: CASSFRDRSNQPQHF. DNA of the CDR3: TGTGCCAGCAGTTTTCGGGACAGGAGCAATCAGCCCCAGCATTTT. The rearrangement uses TRBV28 and TRBJ1-5; 8 bases agree with TRBD1. Per the germline V gene, CDR1 is MDHEN and CDR2 is SYDVKM. V shed 3 bases and J 1 base; nucleotides not matched to a gene: 2. This CDR3 region has 15 residues.